These 2 T cell receptor beta chains were all obtained from the same sample, sequenced in a study of cytomegalovirus exposure and HLA in healthy donors. PCR was performed using 60 Vbeta and 13 Jbeta primers. Method: immunoSEQ multiplex PCR; TCRdb's copy keeps in-frame clones and lacks some. The sample has under 200,000 clones, around 81% seen once; the top ten hold 4.5% to 6%. The sample taken for sequencing was PBMCs. These TCRs come from a man aged 35-49 years in good health and CMV-seronegative.

The chain recombines TRBV4-3 with TRBJ2-7; D might be TRBD1 (5 bases). Trimming took 0 bases from V and 1 from J, leaving 13 bases between them. This CDR3 region has 16 residues. Germline values: CDR1 LGHNA, CDR2 YSLEER. The CDR3: CASSQDLGQGSYEQYF. CDR3 coding DNA: TGCGCCAGCAGCCAAGATTTGGGGCAGGGTTCCTACGAGCAGTACTTC.

This clone was seen just once. V and J are TRBV5-6 and TRBJ2-7; no clear D gene. V shed 1 base and J shed 6 bases, with 17 bases lying between them. This CDR3 is built from 15 residues. Germline CDR1 is SGHDT and CDR2 is YYEEEE. DNA of the CDR3: TGTGCCAGCAGCTTGAATAGCCCGCCAGAGGCCGAGCAGTACTTC. Translated, it gives CASSLNSPPEAEQYF.